This T cell receptor beta chain was recovered during a study of CD8 T cells in Susac syndrome. From blood CD8+ and CD4+ T cells, the TCR beta chain was sequenced. TEMRA cells underwent FACS enrichment and CD8+ and CD4+ T cells underwent negative isolation. When the RNA was reverse transcribed, random hexamers were used with an input of roughly 0.45 to 1 ug. The authors amplified TCR beta CDR3 across 54 Vbeta and 13 Jbeta using immunoSEQ multiplex PCR. TCRdb re-called the immunoSEQ multiplex PCR reads with MiXCR, one entry per CDR3 protein. The table includes about 180,000 distinct CDR3 sequences, approximately 93% detected once. The CDR3 sequence is 13 residues long. CDR1 is LGHDT, CDR2 YNNKEL, per germline (reference sequence). V shed 1 base and J shed 11 bases, with 14 bases lying between them.

The sequencing sample was made of CD4+ T cells from PBMCs. The chain carries TRBV3-1 and TRBJ1-1, with D possibly matching TRBD1 (5 bases). This receptor was identified in a human donor with multiple sclerosis. The DNA of the CDR3 is TGTGCCAGCAGCCAAGGGGCTACCCAGGGCGCTTTCTTT. It is translated as CASSQGATQGAFF. Looking up the rest from reference TRBV3-1 and TRBJ1-1 gives the full variable domain: DTAVSQTPKYLVTQMGNDKSIKCEQNLGHDTMYWYKQDSKKFLKIMFSYNNKELIINETVPNRFSPKSPDKAHLNLHINSLELGDSAVYFCASSQGATQGAFFGQGTRLTVV.